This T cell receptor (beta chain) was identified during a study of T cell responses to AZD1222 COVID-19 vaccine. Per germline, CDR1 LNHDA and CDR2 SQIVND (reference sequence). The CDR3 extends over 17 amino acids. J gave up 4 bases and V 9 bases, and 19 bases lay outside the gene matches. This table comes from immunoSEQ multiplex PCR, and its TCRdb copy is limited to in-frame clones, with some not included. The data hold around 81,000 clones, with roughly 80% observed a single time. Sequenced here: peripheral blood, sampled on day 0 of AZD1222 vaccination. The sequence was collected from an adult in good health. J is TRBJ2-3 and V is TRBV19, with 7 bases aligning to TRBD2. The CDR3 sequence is CASSGVGNPGGADTQYF. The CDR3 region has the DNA TGTGCCAGCAGTGGGGTCGGGAATCCGGGGGGTGCAGATACGCAGTATTTT.